Here is one T cell receptor beta chain with its context. No cognate antigen has been identified for it. No base qualities exist here, and no much larger clone lies one base off it. Deletion took 0 bases off V and 7 bases off J, with a span of 15 bases between the germline ends. As encoded in the germline V gene, CDR1 is LGHNA while CDR2 is YSLEER. The CDR3 has 15 amino acids, counting the end cysteine and phenylalanine. The CDR3 DNA has 45 bases and is translated from base 1. The time point label for this specimen denotes: blood at routine non-recurrence follow-up after resection. TCR sequencing used whole RNA extracted from tumor and nontumor lung tissue, or from cryopreserved PBMC samples, without cell sorting. Only patients with enough RNA available from two or more tumor regions were chosen for TCR sequencing. This record belongs to a study of spatial heterogeneity in lung cancer (dated by TCRdb to between 2018 and 2021). Study-level background: Donors were about 70 patients with early-stage, untreated non-small cell lung cancer from the lung TRACERx cohort. Follow-up PBMC samples were sequenced whenever available, with the median time to follow-up being approximately 2 years after resection. More beta-chain than alpha-chain transcripts were consistently detected, likely reflecting higher beta-chain transcript abundance. In the raw uncorrected reads, each unique combination of TCR and UMI appeared more than ten times on average. In non-small cell lung cancer, the study made a quantitative comparison of TCR alpha and beta repertoires among multiple tumor regions, matched nontumor lung and blood. TCR repertoire features were related to nonsynonymous mutation counts determined by whole-exome sequencing of tumor tissue. Both alpha and beta chains were TCR-sequenced in around 230 tumor regions, roughly 70 matched nontumor lung samples and around 50 PBMC samples obtained at surgery.

Summary of the overall study and its limitations: Ubiquitous expanded tumor TCRs showed up in blood more often at tumor resection than at routine follow-up. Confirming at a functional level the hypothesis that regional TCRs recognize regional mutations was considered to require additional single-cell paired TCR alpha and beta sequencing. Comparisons of baseline and follow-up blood repertoires included only around 15 patients.

Receptor libraries were prepared by 5' RACE. Instrument used: NextSeq 500. To allow correction of PCR and sequencing errors, the TCR library protocol tagged every TCR cDNA molecule with a unique molecular identifier. In the original analysis: TCR identification, UMI-based error correction and CDR3 extraction were performed with Decombinator tools. TCRs above a frequency of 2 per 1,000, corresponding to the top 1% of the tumor frequency distribution, were defined as expanded. Renyi diversity was computed with the R vegan package after each repertoire had been subsampled 100 times to 5,000 TCRs. To build CDR3 similarity networks, amino acid triplet string-kernel similarity was used, and CDR3s were connected when their pairwise similarity was above 0.82. The public reads were quality trimmed at Q25 with fastp and then assembled into clones with MiXCR by TCRdb, keeping productive beta chains. Entries are consolidated by CDR3 protein sequence, retaining the most common genes and DNA. The V and J calls were not made by the authors but by TCRdb's processing. The sample contains around 110,000 distinct CDR3 sequences, 12% of them found a single time. Around 16% of the sample is in the top ten clones.

The sequencing here drew on PBMCs, taken at follow-up. The V and J genes are TRBV4-3 and TRBJ1-2; no D gene call is confident. The sequence derives from a male donor with early-stage non-small cell lung cancer. The nucleotide sequence reads as follows: TGCGCCAGCAGCCAAGAAAACTTGAGAAAGGTTGGCTACACCTTC. Its product reads: CASSQENLRKVGYTF.